The sequence of this T cell receptor (beta chain) was determined in a study of response to subunit inactivated influenza vaccine. Study-wide points: A suggestion made by the authors is that each seasonal influenza vaccination recruits few new T cells.

J was trimmed by 1 base and V by 2 bases; bases with no gene match: 12. The CDR3 is made up of 19 amino acids. About this clonotype itself: The antigen is not known.

TCRdb redid the calling of the RT-PCR reads with MiXCR, one entry per CDR3 protein. The repertoire consists of roughly 790,000 distinct CDR3 sequences, with 21% occurring once and the leading ten covering roughly 10%. The sequences come from PBMCs from blood, collected 5 to 6 days after vaccination. This TCR came from a man in his fifties or sixties who received an inactivated influenza vaccine. The chain carries TRBV12-3 or TRBV12-4 and TRBJ2-1; 9 nucleotides agree with TRBD2. CDR3 sequence: CASSLYGGPGLASYNEQFF. In DNA form, the CDR3 reads TGTGCCAGCAGTTTATACGGGGGACCGGGACTAGCATCCTACAATGAGCAGTTCTTC.